A single sample is the source of the 24 T cell receptor beta chains below, sequenced in a study of CD8+ T cells in alopecia areata. The authors extracted RNA and reverse transcribed it into cDNA as the sequencing template. Method: immunoSEQ multiplex PCR; TCRdb's copy keeps in-frame clones and lacks some. The sample carries 220,000 or so clones, 50% to 60% recorded once. The sequencing here drew on CD4+ T cells sorted from blood, taken at week 0. The source is a human donor with alopecia areata.

The chain carries TRBV6-1 and TRBJ2-7, with a possible D match to TRBD1 (6 bases). Trimming removed 5 bases from V and 3 bases from J, with 17 bases in between. This CDR3 is 15 amino acids long. CDR1 and CDR2 (germline): MNHNS, SASEGT. This CDR3 is CASSRDRTVLYEQYF. The CDR3 DNA reads as TGTGCCAGCAGTCGGGATCGGACAGTGCTCTACGAGCAGTACTTC.

V and J are TRBV30 and TRBJ2-7; tentative D call: TRBD2 (6 bases). This CDR3 region has 14 residues. Germline V lookup: CDR1 GTSNPN, CDR2 SVGIG (reference sequence). With 4 bases removed from V and 4 bases from J, the gap between germline ends came to 17 bases. For the CDR3, the DNA is TGTGCCTGGACCCATCCAGGCCGGGAGTACGAGCAGTACTTC. This gives the protein CAWTHPGREYEQYF.

Here the CDR3 reads CSVESSRNTEAFF. The CDR3 bases are TGCAGCGTTGAAAGTTCCAGGAACACTGAAGCTTTCTTT. V usage is TRBV29-1 and J usage is TRBJ1-1; D unresolved. Germline lookup yields CDR1 SQVTM and CDR2 ANQGSEA. The V end was cut by 2 bases, the J end by 1 base, with 8 bases between. The CDR3 covers 13 residues.

V gene TRBV14 combines with J gene TRBJ2-1, with 7 bases lining up with TRBD2. The germline V gene encodes CDR1 SGHDN and CDR2 FVKESK. The CDR3 contains 13 residues. V was pared by 5 bases and J by 5 bases, with 3 bases of the junction left unmatched. The CDR3 protein is CASSWGLNNEQFF. In DNA form, the CDR3 reads TGTGCCAGCAGCTGGGGACTAAACAATGAGCAGTTCTTC.

The V and J genes are TRBV7-9 and TRBJ2-6; no firm D call. The CDR3 runs to 15 residues. The V end lost 5 bases, the J end lost 1 base, and 9 bases lay between the germline ends. From germline, CDR1 is SEHNR and CDR2 FQNEAQ (reference sequence). The CDR3 DNA is TGTGCCAGCAGCACTACAGCGTCTGGGGCCAACGTCCTGACTTTC. It specifies CASSTTASGANVLTF. Full variable domain (missing parts from reference TRBV7-9 and TRBJ2-6): DTGVSQNPRHKITKRGQNVTFRCDPISEHNRLYWYRQTLGQGPEFLTYFQNEAQLEKSRLLSDRFSAERPKGSFSTLEIQRTEQGDSAMYLCASSTTASGANVLTFGAGSRLTVL.

This clone was seen a few times. This chain joins TRBV5-1 and TRBJ2-2; unclear D gene. The V end lost 0 bases, the J end lost 6 bases, and 6 bases lay between the germline ends. Germline-derived CDR1 and CDR2 are SGHRS and YFSETQ. The CDR3 length is 13 residues. The CDR3 region is CASSLGGSGELFF. The CDR3 nucleotides are TGCGCCAGCAGCTTGGGTGGGTCCGGGGAGCTGTTTTTT.

The chain joins TRBV5-1 to TRBJ1-1, with 7 bases aligning to TRBD1. In germline, CDR1 is SGHRS, CDR2 YFSETQ. This CDR3 has 15 amino acids. J lost 2 bases, V lost 4 bases, and 8 bases had no gene match. CDR3 protein: CASSGLTGANTEAFF. The DNA of the CDR3 is TGCGCCAGCAGCGGGCTAACAGGGGCCAACACTGAAGCTTTCTTT.

This sequence joins TRBV6-1 and TRBJ1-1; D gene unclear. With 1 base removed from V and 1 base from J, the gap between germline ends came to 7 bases. Germline V gene sequence: CDR1 MNHNS, CDR2 SASEGT. This CDR3 is 14 amino acids long. CDR3 DNA: TGTGCCAGCAGTGAAGGCAACGGGAACACTGAAGCTTTCTTT. Its protein product is CASSEGNGNTEAFF.

The chain has TRBV29-1 and TRBJ1-1; D is unclear. V was shortened by 4 bases and J by 4 bases, with 19 bases between the two germline ends. The CDR3 contains 15 residues. Germline V lookup: CDR1 SQVTM, CDR2 ANQGSEA. This chain's CDR3 is CSVAFDAGLSTEAFF. The CDR3 DNA reads as TGCAGCGTTGCCTTTGACGCGGGTCTTAGCACTGAAGCTTTCTTT. Together with reference TRBV29-1 and TRBJ1-1, the CDR3 gives the full variable domain: SAVISQKPSRDICQRGTSLTIQCQVDSQVTMMFWYRQQPGQSLTLIATANQGSEATYESGFVIDKFPISRPNLTFSTLTVSNMSPEDSSIYLCSVAFDAGLSTEAFFGQGTRLTVV.

This clone was seen many times. The chain combines TRBV5-5 with TRBJ1-4; 10 nucleotides align to TRBD1. CDR1 is SGHKS and CDR2 is YYEKEE in the germline V gene (reference sequence). Germline trimming cut 2 bases from V and 8 bases from J; bases unmatched to any gene: 6. The CDR3 runs to 15 residues. CDR3 DNA sequence: TGTGCCAGCAGCTTACGGGACAGGGGTCCGGAAAAACTGTTTTTT. It encodes CASSLRDRGPEKLFF.

This clone was counted between two and nine times. V is TRBV5-1 and J is TRBJ2-7, with 9 nucleotides matching TRBD2. The CDR3 covers 14 residues. V was clipped by 4 bases and J by 5 bases; unmatched bases: 7. The V gene's germline CDR1 is SGHRS and CDR2 YFSETQ. The CDR3 sequence: CASSLELAGDEQYF. The CDR3 nucleotides are TGCGCCAGCAGCCTCGAATTAGCGGGGGACGAGCAGTACTTC.

The chain joins TRBV5-1 to TRBJ1-2; 8 bases match TRBD1. The ends lost 4 bases at V and 6 bases at J; junction bases unmatched: 5. The CDR3 is 13 amino acids. CDR1 is SGHRS, CDR2 YFSETQ, per germline. The CDR3 loop is CASSPGQGDGYTF. The DNA of the CDR3 is TGCGCCAGCAGCCCAGGACAGGGAGATGGCTACACCTTC.

This clone came up a few times. The chain employs TRBV11-2 and TRBJ2-3; D ambiguous. This CDR3 has 13 residues. CDR1 and CDR2 from the germline V gene are SGHAT and FQNNGV. Trimming left V 6 bases short and J 5 bases short, with 12 bases between. The CDR3 DNA follows: TGTGCCAGCAGGTCGGGTCTAGGAGATACGCAGTATTTT. Protein sequence: CASRSGLGDTQYF. Filled out from reference TRBV11-2 and TRBJ2-3, the complete variable domain reads EAGVAQSPRYKIIEKRQSVAFWCNPISGHATLYWYQQILGQGPKLLIQFQNNGVVDDSQLPKDRFSAERLKGVDSTLKIQPAKLEDSAVYLCASRSGLGDTQYFGPGTRLTVL.

The rearrangement links TRBV30 to TRBJ1-1, with a weak D call TRBD1 (6 bases). CDR1 and CDR2 from the germline V gene are GTSNPN and SVGIG (reference sequence). The CDR3 is 11 residues long. V was shortened by 5 bases and J by 11 bases, with 15 bases between the two germline ends. The CDR3 region has the DNA TGTGCCTGGGGCATAACAGGGTCGGCTTTCTTT. It encodes CAWGITGSAFF.

The chain employs TRBV29-1 and TRBJ2-5; perhaps TRBD1 as D (6 bases). The CDR3 runs 12 residues. Looked up from germline, CDR1 is SQVTM and CDR2 is ANQGSEA. CDR3 DNA: TGCAGTACCTCAGGGGCGGGAGAGACCCAGTACTTC. This sequence encodes CSTSGAGETQYF.

In this sample, this clone turned up a few times. The rearrangement uses TRBV28 and TRBJ2-3, with D uncertain. There are 15 residues in the CDR3. V was clipped by 2 bases and J by 2 bases, with 11 bases between them. Germline V gene lookup returns CDR1 MDHEN and CDR2 SYDVKM. CDR3 amino acids: CASSLPYSLTDTQYF. CDR3 nucleotide sequence: TGTGCCAGCAGTTTACCGTACAGCCTCACAGATACGCAGTATTTT.

The chain joins TRBV29-1 to TRBJ1-2, with D tentatively TRBD1 (6 bases). CDR3 length: 13 amino acids. Germline V CDR1 and CDR2: SQVTM, ANQGSEA. V lost 6 bases and J lost 6, with 17 bases in between. The CDR3: CSVAYRAYDGYTF. The CDR3 DNA reads TGCAGCGTCGCATACAGGGCGTACGATGGCTACACCTTC.

This clone was picked up one time. V gene TRBV29-1 combines with J gene TRBJ2-1, with no clear D. Trimming shortened V by 1 base and J by 7 bases, and 14 bases separated the two germline ends. Germline CDR1 is SQVTM and CDR2 is ANQGSEA. The length of the CDR3 is 14 residues. This chain's CDR3 is CSVEGALVANEQFF. The CDR3 DNA is TGCAGCGTTGAAGGTGCATTGGTGGCAAATGAGCAGTTCTTC.

The chain combines TRBV11-2 with TRBJ1-2, with TRBD1 matching over 7 bases. The CDR3 is 16 residues long. V gave up 6 bases and J gave up 1 base; unmatched junction bases: 11. Germline V gene lookup returns CDR1 SGHAT and CDR2 FQNNGV. The CDR3 DNA reads as TGTGCCAGCAGGCCCCTGCGGCGGGACAGTAACTATGGCTACACCTTC. Amino acids: CASRPLRRDSNYGYTF.

CDR3 DNA: TGTGCCAGCAGCCAAGAAAGAGGGTCCTACGAGCAGTACTTC. Translating it yields CASSQERGSYEQYF. The chain combines TRBV4-2 with TRBJ2-7; D possibly corresponds to TRBD2 (5 bases). The CDR3 length is 14 residues. The ends were cut back, 0 bases at V and 1 base at J, with 7 bases in the middle. Germline V gene lookup returns CDR1 LGHNA and CDR2 YNFKEQ.

This clone has just a few counts. The rearrangement links TRBV29-1 to TRBJ1-1, with unresolved D. This CDR3 has 12 amino acids. The germline CDR1 and CDR2 sequences are SQVTM and ANQGSEA. V was pared by 0 bases and J by 11 bases, with 13 bases between. CDR3 in DNA: TGCAGCGTTGAAGATCAGGAATTTAGGGCTTTCTTT. This encodes CSVEDQEFRAFF.

This clone was picked up one time. The gene calls are TRBV25-1 and TRBJ2-7; 7 nucleotides match TRBD1. V trimming: 8 bases; J trimming: 2 bases; junction bases outside the gene matches: 6. The germline CDR1 and CDR2 sequences are MGHDK and SYGVNS. CDR3 length: 13 amino acids. CDR3 sequence (DNA): TGTGCCAGCGCCAGGGACAGTACCTACGAGCAGTACTTC. This encodes CASARDSTYEQYF.

This chain uses TRBV7-2 with TRBJ2-3; 12 bases line up with TRBD2. V shed 4 bases, J shed 3 bases, and the junction held 2 bases outside the gene matches. Germline V lookup: CDR1 SGHTA, CDR2 FQGNSA. This CDR3 region has 15 residues. Here the CDR3 reads CASSWGTSGTDTQYF. For the CDR3, the DNA is TGTGCCAGCAGCTGGGGGACTAGCGGGACAGATACGCAGTATTTT.

The J gene is TRBJ2-5, the V gene TRBV29-1; 7 bases line up with TRBD1. CDR1 is SQVTM and CDR2 is ANQGSEA in the germline V gene. This CDR3 is built from 14 residues. With V trimmed by 4 bases and J by 5 bases, 10 bases remained unmatched. The CDR3 loop reads CSVGLRQGRETQYF. The CDR3 region has the DNA TGCAGCGTTGGTCTCCGACAGGGTAGGGAGACCCAGTACTTC.